One and the same sample provided the 21 T cell receptor beta chains below, sequenced in a study of a mutant IDH1 vaccine in newly diagnosed glioma. The time point was: week 5, during vaccination. A 20-mer mutant IDH1 peptide at 300 ug was injected subcutaneously with topical imiquimod. Sequencing used immunoSEQ multiplex PCR; TCRdb keeps in-frame clones, though not all of them. The top ten clones hold over 4.5% of a sample with approximately 40,000 clones, about 80% of them seen once. These receptors' antigens are unknown. The specimen was PBMCs, collected from a glioma patient whose treatment included an IDH1 peptide vaccine. Source of these receptors: a middle-aged man with glioma.

CDR3 nucleotide sequence: TGTGCCTGGGGGGGTCTGGAGCAGTTCTTC. Its protein is CAWGGLEQFF. The chain has TRBV30 and TRBJ2-1; D is tentatively TRBD1 or TRBD2 (5 bases each). Looked up from germline, CDR1 is GTSNPN and CDR2 is SVGIG (reference sequence). V was clipped by 5 bases and J by 10 bases, with 9 bases between them. CDR3 size: 10 residues.

The V call is TRBV29-1, the J call TRBJ2-7; TRBD2 aligns across 7 bases. CDR3 length equals 12 residues. Germline V gene sequence: CDR1 SQVTM, CDR2 ANQGSEA. V trimming: 6 bases; J trimming: 0 bases; junction bases outside the gene matches: 2. Here the CDR3 reads CSVRGSSYEQYF. The DNA for the CDR3 is TGCAGCGTGCGGGGGAGCTCCTACGAGCAGTACTTC.

This clone occurred a few times. V gene TRBV5-1 combines with J gene TRBJ2-7; D may correspond to TRBD1 or TRBD2 (5 bases each). The V gene lost 2 bases and the J gene lost 5 bases, with 14 bases spanning the gap. CDR3 size: 14 residues. CDR1 is SGHRS and CDR2 is YFSETQ in the germline V gene. The CDR3 bases are TGCGCCAGCAGCTTATCGGGGAGAGGGGACGAGCAGTACTTC. It encodes CASSLSGRGDEQYF. Combining the CDR3 with reference TRBV5-1 and TRBJ2-7 gives the whole variable domain KAGVTQTPRYLIKTRGQQVTLSCSPISGHRSVSWYQQTPGQGLQFLFEYFSETQRNKGNFPGRFSGRQFSNSRSEMNVSTLELGDSALYLCASSLSGRGDEQYFGPGTRLTVT.

This clone was found once. This chain uses TRBV25-1 with TRBJ1-4; D ambiguous. This CDR3 is 15 amino acids long. CDR1 and CDR2 (germline): MGHDK, SYGVNS. V lost 7 bases to trimming and J lost 3 bases, with 15 bases between them. As DNA, the CDR3 is TGTGCCAGCAACTCCGGCGGGGTGGCTAATGAAAAACTGTTTTTT. Amino acid sequence: CASNSGGVANEKLFF. The full variable domain, in which reference TRBV25-1 and TRBJ1-4 provide the parts outside the CDR3, is EADIYQTPRYLVIGTGKKITLECSQTMGHDKMYWYQQDPGMELHLIHYSYGVNSTEKGDLSSESTVSRIRTEHFPLTLESARPSHTSQYLCASNSGGVANEKLFFGSGTQLSVL.

The chain carries TRBV14 and TRBJ1-1, with 8 bases matching TRBD1. V dropped 0 bases and J dropped 11; count of bases not matched to a gene: 5. CDR3 length equals 13 residues. Looked up from germline, CDR1 is SGHDN and CDR2 is FVKESK. CDR3: CASSQDWTGTAFF. The CDR3 region has the DNA TGTGCCAGCAGCCAAGATTGGACAGGGACGGCTTTCTTT.

The chain carries TRBV27 and TRBJ1-5, with TRBD1 matching over 11 bases. The V and J ends lost 6 bases and 3 bases, in that order; junction bases with no gene match: 7. Per the germline V gene, CDR1 is MNHEY and CDR2 is SMNVEV (reference sequence). The CDR3 runs 16 residues. CDR3 DNA sequence: TGTGCCAGCAGCTCCTCGGGACAGGGGGTCAATCAGCCCCAGCATTTT. Residues: CASSSSGQGVNQPQHF.

The V gene is TRBV5-1, the J gene TRBJ2-6; TRBD1 agrees at 8 bases. The V gene end was trimmed by 2 bases and the J gene end by 1 base; junction bases not matched to a gene: 5. Germline values: CDR1 SGHRS, CDR2 YFSETQ. CDR3 size: 17 residues. The CDR3 DNA is TGCGCCAGCAGCTTACGGACAGGGACATCTGGGGCCAACGTCCTGACTTTC. Residues: CASSLRTGTSGANVLTF.

Only a few counts were recorded for this clone. The chain couples TRBV5-1 to TRBJ1-1; no clear D. The CDR3 consists of 11 residues. CDR1 is SGHRS and CDR2 is YFSETQ in the germline V gene. Trimming took 2 bases from V and 8 from J, leaving 7 bases between them. In nucleotides, the CDR3 is TGCGCCAGCAGCTTAGGCAAAGAAGCTTTCTTT. Amino acid sequence: CASSLGKEAFF.

The chain is built from TRBV4-1 and TRBJ1-3; D is ambiguous. CDR1 is MGHRA and CDR2 is YSYEKL in the germline V gene. The CDR3 consists of 15 residues. V dropped 3 bases and J dropped 9 bases, with 18 bases sitting between them. CDR3 nucleotides: TGCGCCAGCAGCCAGTCAGGTTTTTCCGGGGTCACCATATATTTT. Its protein product is CASSQSGFSGVTIYF.

This sequence joins TRBV4-2 and TRBJ2-3; 10 bases match TRBD2. CDR1 LGHNA and CDR2 YNFKEQ come from the germline V gene. This CDR3 spans 16 amino acids. J lost 0 bases, V lost 4 bases, and 4 bases had no gene match. The CDR3 loop reads CASSPSGGSSTDTQYF. As DNA, the CDR3 is TGTGCCAGCAGCCCTAGCGGGGGATCTAGCACAGATACGCAGTATTTT.

The V gene is TRBV27, the J gene TRBJ2-5; 7 nucleotides align to TRBD1. Germline V gene lookup returns CDR1 MNHEY and CDR2 SMNVEV (reference sequence). The CDR3 is 16 amino acids. The trim removed 4 bases at V and 2 bases at J, leaving 10 bases unmatched. The CDR3 nucleotides read TGTGCCAGCAGTTCAAGACAGGGAGAACTGCAAGAGACCCAGTACTTC. Encoded protein: CASSSRQGELQETQYF.

The CDR3 bases are TGTGCCAGCAGCGCAGACAGGCCGAGCAATCAGCCCCAGCATTTT. It encodes CASSADRPSNQPQHF. J is TRBJ1-5 and V is TRBV6-1; D possibly corresponds to TRBD1 (6 bases). The V end was cut by 6 bases, the J end by 1 base, with 13 bases between. Germline V gives CDR1 MNHNS, CDR2 SASEGT. The CDR3 contains 15 residues.

The V and J genes are TRBV18 and TRBJ1-6; TRBD1 might be the D (5 bases). This CDR3 region has 15 residues. V was trimmed by 0 bases and J by 11 bases, leaving 14 bases between them. Germline V gene lookup returns CDR1 KGHSH and CDR2 LQKENI. The CDR3 sequence: CASSPPRDQGTPLHF. CDR3 sequence (DNA): TGTGCCAGCTCACCACCCCGGGACCAAGGCACACCCCTCCACTTT.

The genes are TRBV13 and TRBJ1-4, with D perhaps matching TRBD1 (6 bases). CDR1 and CDR2 from the germline V gene are PRHDT and FYEKMQ (reference sequence). The CDR3 spans 16 residues. The V and J ends lost 5 bases and 8 bases respectively, with 21 bases between them. The CDR3 DNA reads TGTGCCAGCAGCGCAGGTCCCGGGACACCCGAGGAAAAACTGTTTTTT. As protein: CASSAGPGTPEEKLFF.

The chain employs TRBV6-5 and TRBJ1-2, with 7 bases aligning to TRBD1. CDR1 and CDR2 (germline): MNHEY, SVGAGI. This CDR3 region has 15 residues. The J segment lost 6 bases and the V segment lost 6 bases, leaving 13 bases of the junction unmatched. Here the CDR3 DNA reads TGTGCCAGCAGCCCCCGGTACAGGGGAGGGCATGGCTACACCTTC. Translation gives CASSPRYRGGHGYTF.

The chain links TRBV30 to TRBJ1-2, with 7 nucleotides matching TRBD1. With 0 bases clipped from V and 8 bases from J, the junction kept 6 bases outside the gene matches. CDR1 is GTSNPN and CDR2 is SVGIG in the germline V gene (reference sequence). The CDR3 has 13 amino acids. The chain's CDR3 is CAWSVQVGGGYTF. The CDR3 DNA reads as TGTGCCTGGAGTGTACAAGTAGGGGGCGGCTACACCTTC.

This chain links TRBV6-1 with TRBJ1-5; the D is unclear. CDR3 size: 12 residues. Germline CDR1 reads MNHNS; CDR2 reads SASEGT. Deletions cut 5 bases from V and 9 bases from J, with 11 bases between. CDR3 in amino acids: CASSSFRGPQHF. The DNA for the CDR3 is TGTGCCAGCAGTTCCTTCAGAGGGCCCCAGCATTTT.

In its sample, this clone was seen a few times. The chain is built from TRBV6-5 and TRBJ1-1; a weak D match, TRBD1 (5 bases). Trimming removed 7 bases from V and 6 bases from J, with 15 bases in between. CDR1 MNHEY and CDR2 SVGAGI come from the germline V gene. The CDR3 is 13 amino acids. This CDR3 is CASTGTGRPEAFF. CDR3 in DNA: TGTGCCAGCACGGGGACGGGGAGGCCTGAAGCTTTCTTT.

This chain joins TRBV30 and TRBJ2-7; D remains unclear. The V gene's germline CDR1 is GTSNPN and CDR2 SVGIG (reference sequence). This CDR3 is 15 amino acids long. Trimming stripped 3 bases from V and 0 bases from J, with 15 bases between. CDR3 nucleotide sequence: TGTGCCTGGAGGGGGTATACGCGCTTCTCCTACGAGCAGTACTTC. It translates to CAWRGYTRFSYEQYF.

The chain uses TRBV4-2 and TRBJ1-2; a weak D match, TRBD1 (5 bases). Trimming removed 1 base from V and 8 bases from J, with 17 bases in between. The CDR3 contains 15 residues. Germline lookup yields CDR1 LGHNA and CDR2 YNFKEQ. CDR3 sequence reads: CASSQGDGVNLGYTF. Here the CDR3 DNA reads TGTGCCAGCAGCCAAGGGGACGGGGTAAACCTCGGCTACACCTTC.

V usage is TRBV2 and J usage is TRBJ2-7; no clear D gene. Germline CDR1 SNHLY, CDR2 FYNNEI. The CDR3 runs 11 residues. V gave up 4 bases and J gave up 3 bases, with 4 bases separating them. The CDR3 region has the DNA TGTGCCAGCAGTGGACACTACGAGCAGTACTTC. Translation: CASSGHYEQYF.